The 11 T cell receptor beta chains presented below share a single source sample, sequenced in a study of blood T cell repertoires in COVID-19. Here immunoSEQ multiplex PCR was the method, and the copy in TCRdb shows in-frame clones only, minus some. The profile shows 250,000 to 400,000 clones, around nine tenths of them singletons. Sequenced sample: PBMCs or T cells enriched from blood (not recorded which). The receptors were sampled from a man aged 55 to 70 who had recovered from COVID-19.

This clone came up once. The CDR3 reads CASSLQGNYGYTF. The CDR3 DNA is TGTGCCAGCAGCCTGCAGGGAAACTATGGCTACACCTTC. The rearrangement uses TRBV7-8 and TRBJ1-2, with D possibly being TRBD1 (5 bases). Germline V lookup: CDR1 SGHVS, CDR2 FQNEAQ. V gave up 5 bases and J gave up 2 bases, with 9 bases separating them. The CDR3 covers 13 residues. Supplemented by reference TRBV7-8 and TRBJ1-2, the full variable domain reads GAGVSQSPRYKVAKRGQDVALRCDPISGHVSLFWYQQALGQGPEFLTYFQNEAQLDKSGLPSDRFFAERPEGSVSTLKIQRTQQEDSAVYLCASSLQGNYGYTFGSGTRLTVV.

The chain is built from TRBV19 and TRBJ2-5; D not certain. Trimming cost V 4 bases and J 4 bases, with 10 bases left between them. Per the germline V gene, CDR1 is LNHDA and CDR2 is SQIVND (reference sequence). The CDR3 sequence is 13 residues long. As DNA, the CDR3 is TGTGCCAGTAGTAAGGCTCCGGGAGAGACCCAGTACTTC. Translating gives CASSKAPGETQYF.

This CDR3 reads CASSPRGLGYGYTF. In DNA, the CDR3 is TGTGCCAGCAGTCCCAGGGGGCTTGGCTATGGCTACACCTTC. The chain joins TRBV6-5 to TRBJ1-2, with 8 bases identical to TRBD1. CDR1 MNHEY and CDR2 SVGAGI come from the germline V gene. The length of the CDR3 is 14 residues. V lost 5 bases and J lost 4; bases outside the gene matches: 6.

The chain joins TRBV6-5 to TRBJ1-1, with 7 bases that match TRBD1. After removal of 5 bases from V and 8 bases from J, the junction contained 2 bases not matched to a gene. CDR1 MNHEY and CDR2 SVGAGI come from the germline V gene. This CDR3 region has 11 residues. CDR3 region: CASSLRGEAFF. DNA for the CDR3: TGTGCCAGCAGTCTCAGGGGGGAAGCTTTCTTT.

The chain combines TRBV11-2 with TRBJ1-6, with D unclear. In germline, CDR1 is SGHAT, CDR2 FQNNGV. The CDR3 runs to 13 residues. V lost 8 bases and J lost 4, with 9 bases in between. In DNA form, the CDR3 reads TGTGCCAGCGCAGACACTTATAATTCACCCCTCCACTTT. This gives the protein CASADTYNSPLHF.

The gene calls are TRBV12-3 or TRBV12-4 and TRBJ2-5; D not resolved. The CDR3 is made up of 11 amino acids. The ends were cut back, 4 bases at V and 4 bases at J, with 4 bases in the middle. The CDR3 coding sequence is TGTGCCAGCAGTTCGAGAGAGACCCAGTACTTC. Its translation is CASSSRETQYF.

For this clone: At the DNA level, this CDR3 is encoded by other sequences in the same sample as well. V and J are TRBV18 and TRBJ2-5, with D possibly matching TRBD1 (6 bases). CDR3 length equals 13 residues. CDR1 KGHSH and CDR2 LQKENI come from the germline V gene. Trimming took off 4 bases at V and 1 base at J, with 7 bases between the two ends. Here the CDR3 DNA reads TGTGCCAGCTCACGGACAGCCCAAGAGACCCAGTACTTC. Amino acids: CASSRTAQETQYF.

This chain connects TRBV27 to TRBJ1-2; D gene uncertain. The CDR3 is 14 amino acids. In germline, CDR1 is MNHEY, CDR2 SMNVEV (reference sequence). V dropped 5 bases and J dropped 5 bases, with 15 bases sitting between them. CDR3 sequence: CASSHGGWGYGYTF. The CDR3 DNA follows: TGTGCCAGCAGTCACGGAGGGTGGGGATATGGCTACACCTTC.

The gene calls are TRBV29-1 and TRBJ1-2, with D hard to call. This CDR3 contains 15 residues. Germline CDR1 is SQVTM and CDR2 is ANQGSEA. Trimming removed 0 bases from V and 8 bases from J, with 19 bases in between. The CDR3 bases are TGCAGCGTTGAAGATCTCCCCCTAGGCCCATTCGGCTACACCTTC. It yields the protein CSVEDLPLGPFGYTF.

The chain links TRBV2 to TRBJ2-7; 9 bases match TRBD2. With 6 bases clipped from V and 4 bases from J, the junction kept 10 bases outside the gene matches. The CDR3 extends over 15 amino acids. Germline values: CDR1 SNHLY, CDR2 FYNNEI. CDR3 bases: TGTGCCAGCAGACCCCACGGGACTAGCTTTTACGAGCAGTACTTC. It is translated as CASRPHGTSFYEQYF.

The CDR3: CASTPGLALNQETQYF. Written as DNA, the CDR3 is TGTGCCAGCACTCCCGGACTAGCGCTTAATCAAGAGACCCAGTACTTC. The chain joins TRBV9 to TRBJ2-5; 9 nucleotides line up with TRBD2. Germline values: CDR1 SGDLS, CDR2 YYNGEE. J gave up 2 bases and V 6 bases, and 11 bases lay outside the gene matches. The CDR3 spans 16 residues.